This T cell receptor (beta chain) was retrieved from a study of monozygotic twins with inflammatory bowel disease. Germline lookup yields CDR1 SQVTM and CDR2 ANQGSEA. The CDR3 sequence is 14 residues long. TCRdb reprocessed the 5' RACE reads, keeping one entry per CDR3 protein, no DNA. Recorded for this sample: roughly 330,000 distinct CDR3 sequences. The specimen was blood. The V and J genes are TRBV29-1 and TRBJ1-5; TCRdb selects TRBD1, and the lack of DNA leaves this call unchecked. The TCR was taken from a human donor with ulcerative colitis or Crohn's disease, or a healthy co-twin of an affected twin (not recorded which). The CDR3 region is CSVEDLGVNGAQHF.